The 31 T cell receptor beta chains in this list originate from one sample, sequenced in a study of blood T cells in healthy people across ages. Primed by a sample-barcoded 5' primer and a J-beta primer mix, a second PCR proceeded for 7 to 11 cycles. From the 5' RACE reads, TCRdb called clonotypes with MiXCR, one entry per CDR3 protein. The data show hundreds of thousands of distinct CDR3 sequences, about 26% seen once. This sample was also put to use in a study of T cells of mothers and their children.

The sample comprised blood. The receptor set was obtained from a boy between 2 and 10 years old in good health.

This chain joins TRBV6-5 and TRBJ2-1, with D unclear. V lost 0 bases and J lost 7, with 10 bases in between. The germline V gene has CDR1 MNHEY and CDR2 SVGAGI. The CDR3 is made up of 14 amino acids. The CDR3 reads CASSYSAGRNEQFF. The CDR3 region has the DNA TGTGCCAGCAGTTACTCGGCCGGACGAAATGAGCAGTTCTTC.

This clonotype was counted a few times. The chain is built from TRBV5-5 and TRBJ2-5, with D perhaps matching TRBD1 (5 bases). The DNA end is a closer match to TRBJ2-7, so the J assignment may be wrong. The CDR3 is made up of 16 amino acids. Germline CDR1 reads SGHKS; CDR2 reads YYEKEE (reference sequence). The CDR3 loop reads CASSLETALTTYEQYF. CDR3 sequence (DNA): TGTGCCAGCAGCTTGGAGACAGCCTTAACGACCTACGAGCAGTACTTC.

There are a few counts of this clonotype. Germline and junction disagree at one end, which may indicate a read error. The CDR3 protein is CATGRDLGNIQYF. DNA for the CDR3: TGTGCCACCGGCAGAGATCTAGGAAACATTCAGTACTTC. This sequence joins TRBV15 and TRBJ2-4; no clear D. CDR1 and CDR2 (germline): LNHNV, YYDKDF (reference sequence). This CDR3 is built from 13 residues.

This clonotype has a handful of counts. The CDR3 DNA reads TGTGCCAGCAGTGCCAGGGAGGAGACCCAGTACTTC. This translates into CASSAREETQYF. J is TRBJ2-5 and V is TRBV12-3 or TRBV12-4, with D perhaps TRBD1 or TRBD2 (5 bases each). The V end lost 5 bases, the J end lost 5 bases, and 9 bases lay between the germline ends. This CDR3 comprises 12 residues.

The rearrangement links TRBV24-1 to TRBJ2-5, with D maybe TRBD2 (6 bases). Germline lookup yields CDR1 KGHDR and CDR2 SFDVKD. The length of the CDR3 is 16 residues. Deletions cut 6 bases from V and 4 bases from J, with 20 bases between. CDR3 DNA: TGTGCCACCAGTCACCCCCGAAGGGGAGGCGGAGAGACCCAGTACTTC. Protein sequence: CATSHPRRGGGETQYF.

The J gene is TRBJ2-5, the V gene TRBV6-5; perhaps TRBD2 as D (5 bases). Germline values: CDR1 MNHEY, CDR2 SVGAGI. Trimming shortened V by 5 bases and J by 5 bases, and 18 bases separated the two germline ends. CDR3 length: 15 amino acids. CDR3 bases: TGTGCCAGCAGTCTACTAGGTACCAATGGGGAGACCCAGTACTTC. It encodes CASSLLGTNGETQYF.

The chain uses TRBV29-1 and TRBJ2-5; perhaps TRBD1 as D (7 bases). Deletions cut 5 bases from V and 4 bases from J, with 11 bases between. From germline, CDR1 is SQVTM and CDR2 ANQGSEA. The CDR3 runs to 12 residues. The CDR3 bases are TGCAGCGTTTTCAGGGGGGTAGAGACCCAGTACTTC. Its translation: CSVFRGVETQYF.

The V gene is TRBV6-1, the J gene TRBJ1-4; TRBD1 might be the D (6 bases). The CDR3 length is 14 residues. Germline CDR1 reads MNHNS; CDR2 reads SASEGT. V was pared by 6 bases and J by 6 bases, with 14 bases between. The CDR3 DNA reads as TGTGCCAGCAGGGTAGGGGGGCCGGATGAAAAACTGTTTTTT. This translates into CASRVGGPDEKLFF.

This clonotype was recorded a few times. The chain couples TRBV6-4 to TRBJ2-3; the D is unclear. This CDR3 has 14 amino acids. Germline loops: CDR1 MRHNA, CDR2 SNTAGT. The V and J ends lost 5 bases and 0 bases respectively, with 9 bases between them. The CDR3 is CASSSAPSTDTQYF. CDR3 bases: TGTGCCAGCAGTTCTGCGCCGAGCACAGATACGCAGTATTTT.

This chain connects TRBV9 to TRBJ2-2, with TRBD2 matching 9 bases. Germline assignment: CDR1 SGDLS and CDR2 YYNGEE. The V and J ends lost 4 bases and 5 bases, in that order; junction bases with no gene match: 12. The CDR3 is 17 residues long. This chain's CDR3 is CASSLNAGGPGTGELFF. The CDR3 bases are TGTGCCAGCAGCCTGAATGCGGGGGGGCCGGGAACCGGGGAGCTGTTTTTT.

This clonotype was observed once. J is TRBJ2-2 and V is TRBV27, with D unclear. Germline CDR1 MNHEY, CDR2 SMNVEV (reference sequence). The V gene lost 11 bases and the J gene lost 5 bases, with 24 bases spanning the gap. The CDR3 has 16 amino acids. The CDR3: CASQGGRPLPTGELFF. In nucleotides, the CDR3 is TGTGCCTCCCAAGGCGGACGGCCTCTACCGACCGGGGAGCTGTTTTTT.

The chain combines TRBV4-1 with TRBJ1-2; 7 bases are a match to TRBD1. Trimming cost V 2 bases and J 5 bases; bases outside gene matches: 8. There are 15 residues in the CDR3. The germline CDR1 and CDR2 sequences are MGHRA and YSYEKL. For the CDR3, the DNA is TGCGCCAGCAGCCAATGGACAGGACGCTTATATGGCTACACCTTC. This gives the protein CASSQWTGRLYGYTF.

Ten or more counts support this clonotype. The V and J genes are TRBV7-3 and TRBJ2-5; 13 nucleotides agree with TRBD2. The CDR3 consists of 15 residues. After removal of 2 bases from V and 8 bases from J, the junction contained 5 bases not matched to a gene. The germline gives CDR1 SGHTA, CDR2 FQGTGA. CDR3 loop: CASSLEGLAGETQYF. For the CDR3, the DNA is TGTGCCAGCAGCTTAGAAGGACTAGCGGGGGAAACCCAGTACTTC.

This clonotype was counted between two and nine times. V is TRBV9 and J is TRBJ2-1; TRBD2 agrees at 9 bases. The germline CDR1 and CDR2 sequences are SGDLS and YYNGEE. The CDR3 length is 15 residues. With V trimmed by 3 bases and J by 4 bases, 5 bases remained unmatched. CDR3 loop: CASSGGLASYNEQFF. The CDR3 DNA reads TGTGCCAGCAGCGGAGGACTAGCGTCGTACAATGAGCAGTTCTTC.

The chain joins TRBV11-2 to TRBJ1-2; D gene ambiguous. The CDR3 is made up of 14 amino acids. V lost 4 bases and J 7 bases, leaving 16 bases between the germline ends. CDR1 is SGHAT and CDR2 is FQNNGV in the germline V gene. The CDR3 protein is CASSSLGLAFGYTF. The CDR3 DNA follows: TGTGCCAGCAGCTCCCTCGGGTTGGCATTTGGCTACACCTTC. The complete variable domain, with remaining parts taken from reference TRBV11-2 and TRBJ1-2, reads EAGVAQSPRYKIIEKRQSVAFWCNPISGHATLYWYQQILGQGPKLLIQFQNNGVVDDSQLPKDRFSAERLKGVDSTLKIQPAKLEDSAVYLCASSSLGLAFGYTFGSGTRLTVV.

Judged by abundance, this clonotype is medium-sized. V and J are TRBV19 and TRBJ2-1; 9 nucleotides line up with TRBD2. The length of the CDR3 is 15 residues. The V gene's germline CDR1 is LNHDA and CDR2 SQIVND (reference sequence). V shed 6 bases and J 0 bases; nucleotides not matched to a gene: 3. The CDR3 region is CASSQTSGSYNEQFF. Here the CDR3 DNA reads TGTGCCAGTAGCCAGACTAGCGGCTCCTACAATGAGCAGTTCTTC.

This clonotype occurred a few times. The chain uses TRBV21-1 and TRBJ2-3; the D call TRBD1 from the table was never checked on the DNA. TRBV21-1 is a documented pseudogene. This CDR3 contains 17 residues. This CDR3 reads CASSKDVADSCTDTQYF. The CDR3 DNA reads TGTGCCAGCAGCAAAGATGTGGCGGACAGCTGCACAGATACGCAGTATTTT.

This clonotype was counted between two and nine times. The rearrangement links TRBV2 to TRBJ2-3; the match to TRBD2 covers 13 bases. The V gene end was trimmed by 8 bases and the J gene end by 5 bases; junction bases not matched to a gene: 7. Per the germline V gene, CDR1 is SNHLY and CDR2 is FYNNEI. There are 15 residues in the CDR3. CDR3 amino acids: CASLTSGRAGDTQYF. The CDR3 DNA is TGTGCCAGCCTCACTAGCGGGAGGGCCGGAGATACGCAGTATTTT.

This clonotype was seen a handful of times. This sequence joins TRBV12-3 or TRBV12-4 and TRBJ2-5; TRBD2 matches at 15 bases. The CDR3 is 16 amino acids. Losses at the gene ends were 4 bases for V and 1 base for J; bases not matched to a gene: 1. CDR3 region: CASSSGLAGGQETQYF. Written as DNA, the CDR3 is TGTGCCAGCAGTTCGGGACTAGCGGGGGGCCAAGAGACCCAGTACTTC.

The rearrangement links TRBV6-5 to TRBJ1-4; D is unclear. V shed 6 bases and J shed 3 bases, with 8 bases lying between them. CDR3 length: 13 residues. Germline V gene data show CDR1 as MNHEY and CDR2 as SVGAGI. As DNA, the CDR3 is TGTGCCAGCAGACGCGACTCTAATGAAAAACTGTTTTTT. Its translation: CASRRDSNEKLFF.

This rearrangement joins TRBV27 to TRBJ1-2; unclear D gene. The CDR3 extends over 15 amino acids. Trimming removed 6 bases at V and 4 bases at J, with 18 bases between. CDR1 and CDR2 from the germline V gene are MNHEY and SMNVEV (reference sequence). The CDR3 here is CASSPIPEGIYGYTF. For the CDR3, the DNA is TGTGCCAGCAGCCCCATCCCGGAGGGAATCTATGGCTACACCTTC.

This clonotype was recorded at least ten times. This chain connects TRBV9 to TRBJ2-5; D perhaps matches TRBD2 (7 bases). V was pared by 2 bases and J by 0 bases, with 14 bases between. CDR1 is SGDLS and CDR2 is YYNGEE in the germline V gene. The length of the CDR3 is 16 residues. The CDR3 loop reads CASSVGGATYQETQYF. In DNA, the CDR3 is TGTGCCAGCAGCGTTGGGGGGGCAACGTACCAAGAGACCCAGTACTTC.

This chain connects TRBV9 to TRBJ2-1; the D gene is possibly TRBD2 (7 bases). TRBJ2-5 explains the end of the DNA better; the J call may be wrong. CDR3 length: 15 residues. The germline CDR1 and CDR2 sequences are SGDLS and YYNGEE. The CDR3 loop reads CASSKGGGLFETQYF. In DNA form, the CDR3 reads TGTGCCAGCAGCAAGGGGGGGGGGCTCTTCGAGACCCAGTACTTC.

The chain is built from TRBV29-1 and TRBJ1-1, with TRBD1 matching 7 bases. Germline V gene lookup returns CDR1 SQVTM and CDR2 ANQGSEA. V lost 7 bases, J lost 3 bases, and 8 bases stayed unmatched. The CDR3 totals 13 residues. The DNA for the CDR3 is TGCAGCGCAAGGGGGCCCGCTTACACTGAAGCTTTCTTT. This sequence encodes CSARGPAYTEAFF.

This clonotype was counted between two and nine times. The V gene is TRBV12-3 or TRBV12-4, the J gene TRBJ2-7, with 8 bases that match TRBD1. V gave up 3 bases and J gave up 4 bases; unmatched junction bases: 5. The CDR3 extends over 14 amino acids. The chain's CDR3 is CASSLRTGKYEQYF. Here the CDR3 DNA reads TGTGCCAGCAGTTTGAGGACAGGGAAATACGAGCAGTACTTC.

There are a few counts of this clonotype. The chain employs TRBV6-6 and TRBJ2-3; 8 bases are a match to TRBD2. V was pared by 2 bases and J by 2 bases, with 6 bases of the junction left unmatched. This CDR3 is built from 16 residues. CDR1 is MNHNY, CDR2 SVGAGI, per germline (reference sequence). DNA of the CDR3: TGTGCCAGCAGTTACACGGGCGGGGGGACCACAGATACGCAGTATTTT. Translated, it gives CASSYTGGGTTDTQYF.

The V and J genes are TRBV5-1 and TRBJ2-3; D possibly matches TRBD1 or TRBD2 (5 bases each). Germline CDR1 is SGHRS and CDR2 is YFSETQ. The CDR3 loop spans 12 amino acids. Trimming took off 3 bases at V and 8 bases at J, with 10 bases between the two ends. CDR3 nucleotides: TGCGCCAGCAGCTCGACGAGGGGTACGCAGTATTTT. It yields the protein CASSSTRGTQYF.

V usage is TRBV12-3 or TRBV12-4 and J usage is TRBJ1-5; D might be TRBD1 (6 bases). The V end was cut by 6 bases, the J end by 7 bases, with 16 bases between. The CDR3 has 14 amino acids. The CDR3 DNA is TGTGCCAGCAGCTACAGGGCGGGTGAACAGCCCCAGCATTTT. Translating it yields CASSYRAGEQPQHF.

The table lists this clonotype with a few counts. The chain links TRBV7-9 to TRBJ1-2, with D possibly being TRBD1 (5 bases). Germline V lookup: CDR1 SEHNR, CDR2 FQNEAQ (reference sequence). The CDR3 loop spans 15 amino acids. Trimming stripped 5 bases from V and 4 bases from J, with 17 bases between. For the CDR3, the DNA is TGTGCCAGCAGCACGGACACGGTCGGGACCTATGGCTACACCTTC. Protein product: CASSTDTVGTYGYTF.

This clonotype came up a few times. The chain combines TRBV6-5 with TRBJ2-7; 10 nucleotides align to TRBD1. With 0 bases clipped from V and 6 bases from J, the junction kept 5 bases outside the gene matches. The CDR3 runs to 15 residues. Germline CDR1 is MNHEY and CDR2 is SVGAGI. CDR3 region: CASSYSGQGLAEQYF. The CDR3 DNA sequence: TGTGCCAGCAGTTACTCGGGACAGGGGCTAGCCGAGCAGTACTTC.

The DNA of the CDR3 is TGTGCCAGCAGCCAGGCCATCGCCGTCTATGGCTACACCTTC. It codes for CASSQAIAVYGYTF. The chain uses TRBV3-1 and TRBJ1-2; D is unresolved. CDR1 is LGHDT, CDR2 YNNKEL, per germline (reference sequence). Trimming cost V 3 bases and J 4 bases, with 12 bases left between them. The CDR3 is 14 amino acids.